This T cell receptor beta chain was documented in a study of T cells after posttransplantation cyclophosphamide. Study results and caveats: Later blood repertoires were often dominated by clones from the donor CD8+ memory compartment. Blood and skin or GI T cell repertoires showed limited TRB overlap. Recipient CMV seropositivity and CMV reactivation strongly tracked TRB clonality.

This clone was observed many times. No antigen is known for it. Germline V gene data show CDR1 as GTSNPN and CDR2 as SVGIG (reference sequence). The CDR3 loop spans 12 amino acids. V shed 3 bases and J 5 bases; nucleotides not matched to a gene: 3. TCRdb keeps only in-frame clones here, not all; method: immunoSEQ multiplex PCR. This sample carries over 20,000 clones, none of them present only once. This related bone marrow graft donor gave peripheral blood on the day of marrow donation. Sequencing used PBMCs. This rearrangement joins TRBV30 to TRBJ2-5, with TRBD2 matching over 7 bases. The clonotype comes from a man between 45 and 60 years old in good health, CMV-negative, and a related stem cell transplant donor. The CDR3 nucleotides read TGTGCCTGGAGACGGGAGGTGGAGACCCAGTACTTC. This translates into CAWRREVETQYF.